The 13 T cell receptor beta chains listed next were all sequenced from one sample in a study of glioma-infiltrating T cells. Using RNA template, CDR3s of TCR alpha and beta were amplified with iRepertoire arm-PCR. Each CDR3 protein gets one entry after TCRdb re-called the multiplex PCR reads with MiXCR. This sample has 300,000 to 450,000 distinct CDR3 sequences; roughly two fifths occur once, and the top ten carry 9.5% to 15%. The sample was glioma tissue, nonneoplastic brain tissue, or PBMCs (not recorded which). The receptors were sampled from a human donor with low-grade glioma or glioblastoma, undergoing nonglioma brain surgery, or in good health (not recorded which).

Regarding this clonotype: Given a much more abundant clone one base away, this may be a read error. The V and J genes are TRBV27 and TRBJ2-7; 8 positions match TRBD2. CDR1 and CDR2 from the germline V gene are MNHEY and SMNVEV (reference sequence). Trimming at V came to 5 bases and at J to 9 bases, leaving 12 bases not matched to a gene. This CDR3 is built from 14 residues. The CDR3 is CASSPIAGRGGQYF. As DNA, the CDR3 is TGTGCCAGCAGTCCAATAGCGGGAAGAGGGGGGCAGTACTTC.

The chain carries TRBV19 and TRBJ2-2, with D perhaps TRBD2 (6 bases). Per germline, CDR1 LNHDA and CDR2 SQIVND (reference sequence). Deletions cut 2 bases from V and 4 bases from J, with 8 bases between. The CDR3 is 14 amino acids. Written as DNA, the CDR3 is TGTGCCAGTAGTATACTGCGGGGCACCGGGGAGCTGTTTTTT. This gives the protein CASSILRGTGELFF. The full variable domain, with the rest looked up from reference TRBV19 and TRBJ2-2, is DGGITQSPKYLFRKEGQNVTLSCEQNLNHDAMYWYRQDPGQGLRLIYYSQIVNDFQKGDIAEGYSVSREKKESFPLTVTSAQKNPTAFYLCASSILRGTGELFFGEGSRLTVL.

As to this clonotype: A much larger clone is a single base away; this may be a read error. The DNA is left out, because the CDR3 cannot be placed on it with certainty; the CDR3 is given as TCRdb lists it. The chain joins TRBV6-2 or TRBV6-3 to TRBJ1-2; TRBD1 is the table's D call and was not checked against the DNA. The CDR3 is 14 amino acids in total, end residues counted. Germline V lookup: CDR1 MNHEY, CDR2 SVGEGT. The CDR3 is CASSFGTGIEGYAF.

The rearrangement links TRBV19 to TRBJ2-7, with TRBD1 identical over 9 bases. Germline CDR1 is LNHDA and CDR2 is SQIVND (reference sequence). Trimming took 7 bases from V and 3 from J; bases not matched to a gene: 7. The CDR3 totals 14 residues. CDR3 residues: CASIGTGLVYEQYF. The CDR3, as DNA: TGTGCCAGTATCGGGACAGGGTTGGTCTACGAGCAGTACTTC.

The rearrangement uses TRBV2 and TRBJ1-1, with a weak D call TRBD1 (5 bases). Trimming removed 4 bases at V and 2 bases at J, with 8 bases between. This CDR3 comprises 13 residues. The germline gives CDR1 SNHLY, CDR2 FYNNEI. CDR3 in amino acids: CASSGRDNTEAFF. CDR3 DNA: TGTGCCAGCAGTGGCAGGGATAACACTGAAGCTTTCTTT.

There are many counts of this clonotype. The chain recombines TRBV4-1 with TRBJ1-5, with D hard to call. The CDR3 spans 14 residues. CDR1 MGHRA and CDR2 YSYEKL come from the germline V gene. V was shortened by 0 bases and J by 1 base, with 4 bases between the two germline ends. The CDR3 reads CASSQDRSNQPQHF. CDR3 in DNA: TGCGCCAGCAGCCAAGACAGGAGCAATCAGCCCCAGCATTTT.

In this sample, this clonotype turned up a few times. V is TRBV7-2 and J is TRBJ1-2, with TRBD1 matching 7 bases. The germline CDR1 and CDR2 sequences are SGHTA and FQGNSA. After removal of 6 bases from V and 6 bases from J, the junction contained 7 bases not matched to a gene. This CDR3 has 13 amino acids. The CDR3 DNA is TGTGCCAGCAGAACGACAGGGATGGATGGCTACACCTTC. It yields the protein CASRTTGMDGYTF.

This clonotype was found once. The rearrangement joins TRBV14 to TRBJ2-2, with TRBD2 identical over 7 bases. Trimming cost V 3 bases and J 7 bases; bases outside gene matches: 5. CDR1 and CDR2 from the germline V gene are SGHDN and FVKESK. CDR3 length equals 14 residues. The CDR3, as DNA: TGTGCCAGCAGCCAGCGACTAGCTGTCGGGGAGCTGTTTTTT. As protein: CASSQRLAVGELFF.

The chain recombines TRBV20-1 with TRBJ2-3; 11 bases line up with TRBD2. The CDR3 is made up of 17 amino acids. Trimming cost V 7 bases and J 3 bases; bases outside gene matches: 15. The germline V gene has CDR1 DFQATT and CDR2 SNEGSKA (reference sequence). For the CDR3, the DNA is TGCAGTGTTCAAGGGTCTAGCGGGAGGTTTGGGACAGATACGCAGTATTTT. It translates to CSVQGSSGRFGTDTQYF.

To note about this clonotype: This may arise from a read error, as a much more abundant clone is one base away. The J gene is TRBJ2-7, the V gene TRBV6-2 or TRBV6-3, with D maybe TRBD1 (6 bases). The CDR3 covers 14 residues. Germline CDR1 MNHEY, CDR2 SVGEGT. DNA of the CDR3: TGTGCCTGCAGTCCTTACACAGGGCTGTACGAGCAGTACTTC. This sequence encodes CACSPYTGLYEQYF.

The chain couples TRBV4-1 to TRBJ1-5, with D uncertain. Germline V gene lookup returns CDR1 MGHRA and CDR2 YSYEKL. The CDR3 extends over 14 amino acids. Trimming left V 2 bases short and J 2 bases short, with 7 bases between. The CDR3 protein is CASSQPTGNQPQHF. In DNA form, the CDR3 reads TGCGCCAGCAGCCAACCAACAGGCAATCAGCCCCAGCATTTT.

CDR3 sequence: CASSQGGGWVTEAFF. CDR3 bases: TGCGCCAGCAGCCAAGGGGGAGGGTGGGTCACTGAAGCTTTCTTT. The genes are TRBV4-1 and TRBJ1-1; unclear D gene. This CDR3 spans 15 amino acids. Germline CDR1 MGHRA, CDR2 YSYEKL. V was clipped by 1 base and J by 4 bases, with 13 bases between them.

This clonotype was seen more than once but under ten times. The CDR3 DNA is TGCGCCAGCAGCCAAGATTGGAGCGGGACTCGAAATGAGCAGTTCTTC. Protein: CASSQDWSGTRNEQFF. The chain is built from TRBV4-1 and TRBJ2-1, with 7 bases matching TRBD2. This CDR3 region has 16 residues. Germline CDR1 is MGHRA and CDR2 is YSYEKL. Trimming cost V 0 bases and J 7 bases; bases outside gene matches: 9.